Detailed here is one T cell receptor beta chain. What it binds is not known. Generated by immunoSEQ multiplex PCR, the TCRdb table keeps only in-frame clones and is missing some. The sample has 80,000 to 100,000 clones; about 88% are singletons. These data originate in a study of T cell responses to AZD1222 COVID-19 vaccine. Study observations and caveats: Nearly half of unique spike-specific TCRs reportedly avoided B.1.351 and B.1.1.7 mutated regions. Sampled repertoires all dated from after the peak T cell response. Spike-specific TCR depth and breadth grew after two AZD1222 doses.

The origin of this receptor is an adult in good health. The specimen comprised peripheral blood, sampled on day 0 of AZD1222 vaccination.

The CDR3: CASSFDRGGTNEKLFF. The CDR3 region has the DNA TGCGCCAGCAGTTTCGACAGGGGGGGCACTAATGAAAAACTGTTTTTT. This chain connects TRBV5-1 to TRBJ1-4; 9 nucleotides agree with TRBD1. This CDR3 is 16 amino acids long. The V gene end was trimmed by 5 bases and the J gene end by 2 bases; junction bases not matched to a gene: 7. Germline V gene data show CDR1 as SGHRS and CDR2 as YFSETQ.